What follows are 25 T cell receptor beta chains derived from one specimen sequenced in a study of post-analysis software for immune sequencing data. Each TCR beta cDNA library carried unique molecular identifiers. In TCRdb, the PCR reads were re-called with MiXCR into one record per CDR3 protein. Of fewer than 850,000 distinct CDR3 sequences listed, approximately 44% are singletons. Findings of the study overall: Several TRBV segments were more frequent in patients than controls; TRBV5-6, TRBV5-1 and TRBV20-1 belonged to this group.

No antigen is known for these receptors. Source material: blood. These receptors all come from a girl aged 5 to 17 with multiple sclerosis.

This clonotype has just a few counts. V is TRBV20-1 and J is TRBJ2-7; 11 bases are shared with TRBD2. Germline V lookup: CDR1 DFQATT, CDR2 SNEGSKA (reference sequence). With 5 bases clipped from V and 3 bases from J, the junction kept 9 bases outside the gene matches. The CDR3 contains 15 residues. CDR3 amino acids: CSAPIAGGGLYEQYF. As DNA, the CDR3 is TGCAGTGCTCCTATAGCGGGAGGGGGACTCTACGAGCAGTACTTC.

The sample holds one count of this clonotype. The chain employs TRBV21-1 and TRBJ2-5; the D call of TRBD2 is as the table states it, not checked on the DNA. TRBJ2-7 explains the end of the DNA better; the J call may be wrong. TRBV21-1 is labeled a pseudogene. The CDR3 runs 13 residues. The DNA for the CDR3 is TGTGCCAGCAGCAAGCTCGGGGACTACGAGCAGTACTTC. Translated: CASSKLGDYEQYF.

J is TRBJ2-7 and V is TRBV4-3; 8 bases map to TRBD1. The J call is in doubt because the DNA end fits TRBJ2-1 better. The germline V gene encodes CDR1 LGHNA and CDR2 YSLEER. The CDR3 spans 15 residues. The CDR3 DNA follows: TGCGCCAGCATCCACGGGACAGGCGACGGCAATGAGCAGTTCTTC. Translated: CASIHGTGDGNEQFF.

The chain has TRBV4-1 and TRBJ2-4, with 9 positions matching TRBD1. After removal of 0 bases from V and 9 bases from J, the junction contained 12 bases not matched to a gene. The CDR3 runs 17 residues. Per germline, CDR1 MGHRA and CDR2 YSYEKL. The DNA of the CDR3 is TGCGCCAGCAGCCAAGATGGGGGCGGGACAGGGAGTGCCATTCAGTACTTC. Its protein is CASSQDGGGTGSAIQYF.

The gene calls are TRBV20-1 and TRBJ1-5; possible D gene TRBD1, 5 bases. V was trimmed by 5 bases and J by 7 bases, leaving 30 bases between them. The CDR3 consists of 18 residues. Germline CDR1 DFQATT, CDR2 SNEGSKA (reference sequence). CDR3 sequence (DNA): TGCAGTGCTTTACGAACTGACTCTTCAGACAGATCAATGCAGCCCCAGCATTTT. It yields the protein CSALRTDSSDRSMQPQHF.

CDR3 DNA: TGTGCCAGCAGCTCGGGGGACAGGGGCATTATTTGGGGACGGACTGAAGCTTTCTTT. Protein product: CASSSGDRGIIWGRTEAFF. The chain has TRBV7-2 and TRBJ1-1; 10 bases are shared with TRBD1. Germline V gene sequence: CDR1 SGHTA, CDR2 FQGNSA. With 4 bases clipped from V and 5 bases from J, the junction kept 19 bases outside the gene matches. This CDR3 contains 19 residues.

The rearrangement links TRBV10-3 to TRBJ1-4, with D perhaps matching TRBD1 (6 bases). This CDR3 is 16 amino acids long. Germline CDR1 and CDR2: ENHRY and SYGVKD. The V gene lost 3 bases and the J gene lost 8 bases, with 19 bases spanning the gap. CDR3 in DNA: TGTGCCATCAGTGAAGGACACGCAGGGGCGCTCGAAAAACTGTTTTTT. Translated: CAISEGHAGALEKLFF.

The chain uses TRBV29-1 and TRBJ2-5; the match to TRBD2 covers 8 bases. The junction had 4 bases not matched to a gene; V was cut back by 6 bases and J by 1 base. Germline lookup yields CDR1 SQVTM and CDR2 ANQGSEA. The CDR3 spans 13 residues. DNA of the CDR3: TGCAGCGTACGGACTAGCAGCCAAGAGACCCAGTACTTC. This gives the protein CSVRTSSQETQYF.

This clonotype has only a few counts. The chain is built from TRBV10-3 and TRBJ2-5, with 10 bases matching TRBD1. The last part of the DNA fits TRBJ2-7 better; the J call may be wrong. The CDR3 is made up of 15 amino acids. Germline CDR1 reads ENHRY; CDR2 reads SYGVKD. The CDR3 sequence is CAISETGQGLNEQYF. The CDR3 DNA reads as TGTGCCATCAGTGAGACGGGACAGGGGTTGAACGAGCAGTACTTC.

The gene calls are TRBV27 and TRBJ2-4; 8 bases agree with TRBD2. The J call may be incorrect, as the DNA end agrees better with TRBJ2-5. The CDR3 extends over 15 amino acids. Looked up from germline, CDR1 is MNHEY and CDR2 is SMNVEV (reference sequence). CDR3 sequence: CASSSFFGRAETQYF. The CDR3, as DNA: TGTGCCAGCAGTTCCTTTTTCGGGAGGGCAGAGACCCAGTACTTC.

This chain links TRBV29-1 with TRBJ1-1, with unresolved D. In germline, CDR1 is SQVTM, CDR2 ANQGSEA. CDR3 size: 10 residues. V lost 7 bases to trimming and J lost 7 bases, with 10 bases between them. CDR3 nucleotide sequence: TGCAGCGCTGCTTGGGGTGAAGCTTTCTTT. It encodes CSAAWGEAFF.

This clonotype was picked up a small number of times. The rearrangement uses TRBV27 and TRBJ2-1; 10 bases line up with TRBD2. V trimming: 8 bases; J trimming: 5 bases; junction bases outside the gene matches: 12. This CDR3 spans 16 amino acids. Germline-derived CDR1 and CDR2 are MNHEY and SMNVEV (reference sequence). In DNA, the CDR3 is TGTGCCAGCTCCCTGCTGGGGCTAGCGGGAGACAATGAGCAGTTCTTC. Its protein product is CASSLLGLAGDNEQFF.

The chain recombines TRBV7-3 with TRBJ2-7; D ambiguous. CDR1 and CDR2 (germline): SGHTA, FQGTGA. CDR3 length: 16 residues. V gave up 3 bases and J gave up 1 base, with 16 bases separating them. This chain's CDR3 is CASSFWAGELSYEQYF. The CDR3 DNA reads as TGTGCCAGCAGCTTTTGGGCTGGTGAACTTTCCTACGAGCAGTACTTC.

This clonotype was seen a handful of times. The chain couples TRBV9 to TRBJ1-2; unclear D gene. The CDR3 contains 14 residues. The V end was cut by 0 bases, the J end by 4 bases, with 10 bases between. CDR1 is SGDLS, CDR2 YYNGEE, per germline. This CDR3 is CASSVEAGTYGYTF. CDR3 nucleotide sequence: TGTGCCAGCAGCGTAGAGGCAGGAACCTATGGCTACACCTTC. The complete variable domain, with remaining parts taken from reference TRBV9 and TRBJ1-2, reads DSGVTQTPKHLITATGQRVTLRCSPRSGDLSVYWYQQSLDQGLQFLIQYYNGEERAKGNILERFSAQQFPDLHSELNLSSLELGDSALYFCASSVEAGTYGYTFGSGTRLTVV.

This clonotype turned up a few times. The chain recombines TRBV29-1 with TRBJ2-3; 13 nucleotides agree with TRBD2. The length of the CDR3 is 15 residues. CDR1 and CDR2 (germline): SQVTM, ANQGSEA. V lost 7 bases and J lost 3; bases outside the gene matches: 7. CDR3 in DNA: TGCAGCGCACGGACTAGCGGGAGTTTTACAGATACGCAGTATTTT. It yields the protein CSARTSGSFTDTQYF.

A note on this clonotype: A read error may account for a junction end that differs from germline. The chain has TRBV20-1 and TRBJ2-1, with D possibly matching TRBD2 (5 bases). Germline V gene data show CDR1 as DFQATT and CDR2 as SNEGSKA (reference sequence). The CDR3 has 15 residues. In DNA, the CDR3 is TGCAGTGCTAGTGGTTCGGCTAGCTCCAACAATGAGCAGTTCTTC. Residues: CSASGSASSNNEQFF.

The rearrangement joins TRBV6-5 to TRBJ1-1; unclear D gene. Trimming stripped 0 bases from V and 10 bases from J, with 12 bases between. This CDR3 is built from 13 residues. The germline gives CDR1 MNHEY, CDR2 SVGAGI. CDR3 protein: CASSYSGSTPAFF. The CDR3 nucleotides are TGTGCCAGCAGTTACTCTGGGTCCACCCCAGCTTTCTTT.

This clonotype was seen ten or more times. This rearrangement joins TRBV29-1 to TRBJ1-2; D possibly corresponds to TRBD1 (6 bases). CDR1 is SQVTM and CDR2 is ANQGSEA in the germline V gene. Trimming left V 7 bases short and J 7 bases short, with 16 bases between. This CDR3 has 12 amino acids. The CDR3 here is CSASQGLPGYTF. In DNA form, the CDR3 reads TGCAGCGCCTCACAGGGATTGCCTGGCTACACCTTC.

The V and J genes are TRBV6-5 and TRBJ2-1; D may be TRBD2 (5 bases). The length of the CDR3 is 17 residues. The V end was cut by 2 bases, the J end by 0 bases, with 14 bases between. Germline lookup yields CDR1 MNHEY and CDR2 SVGAGI. CDR3 sequence reads: CASSYAGPMSSYNEQFF. In DNA, the CDR3 is TGTGCCAGCAGTTACGCGGGCCCTATGAGCTCCTACAATGAGCAGTTCTTC.

In its sample, this clonotype was seen a few times. V gene TRBV20-1 combines with J gene TRBJ2-1; 7 positions agree with TRBD2. CDR3 size: 17 residues. V trimming: 3 bases; J trimming: 0 bases; junction bases outside the gene matches: 11. Per the germline V gene, CDR1 is DFQATT and CDR2 is SNEGSKA (reference sequence). This chain's CDR3 is CSARGLAGRSSYNEQFF. DNA of the CDR3: TGCAGTGCTAGGGGGTTAGCGGGCCGAAGCTCCTACAATGAGCAGTTCTTC.

As concerns this clonotype: The junction and the germline gene differ at one end; a read error may be behind it. The V and J genes are TRBV7-7 and TRBJ2-1; D remains ambiguous. The CDR3 sequence is 13 residues long. Germline V gives CDR1 SSHAT, CDR2 FNYEAQ (reference sequence). CDR3 sequence reads: CASSYSNTNEQFF. The CDR3 nucleotides are TGTGCTAGCAGCTACTCCAACACCAATGAGCAGTTCTTC.

This clonotype was picked up a small number of times. The V and J genes are TRBV20-1 and TRBJ2-7, with a weak D call TRBD2 (5 bases). CDR3 length: 12 amino acids. Germline V CDR1 and CDR2: DFQATT, SNEGSKA (reference sequence). V shed 5 bases and J shed 3 bases, with 11 bases lying between them. CDR3 in amino acids: CSARREYYEQYF. The CDR3 DNA reads as TGCAGTGCTCGAAGGGAGTACTACGAGCAGTACTTC.

The V gene is TRBV12-3 or TRBV12-4, the J gene TRBJ2-3; D might be TRBD2 (5 bases). CDR3 size: 15 residues. V lost 1 base and J lost 6, with 14 bases in between. The CDR3 DNA sequence: TGTGCCAGCAGTTTAGGACGGGCGGAGGAGGATACGCAGTATTTT. This translates into CASSLGRAEEDTQYF.

The sample holds a few counts of this clonotype. This chain connects TRBV5-1 to TRBJ1-6; TRBD1 matches at 8 bases. In germline, CDR1 is SGHRS, CDR2 YFSETQ. The CDR3 covers 16 residues. Germline trimming cut 4 bases from V and 6 bases from J; bases unmatched to any gene: 9. CDR3 DNA: TGCGCCAGCAGCCCGGGACAGGATTTCGTTAATTCACCCCTCCACTTT. This encodes CASSPGQDFVNSPLHF.

In its sample, this clonotype was seen a few times. The chain uses TRBV12-3 or TRBV12-4 and TRBJ1-5; 8 bases match TRBD1. The CDR3 consists of 17 residues. V dropped 5 bases and J dropped 3; count of bases not matched to a gene: 12. The DNA of the CDR3 is TGTGCCAGCAGTCGCTGGACCGGGACAGGCAACAATCAGCCCCAGCATTTT. This gives the protein CASSRWTGTGNNQPQHF.